The 20 T cell receptor beta chains given below trace back to one sample, sequenced in a study of identical twins. MiXCR, applied by TCRdb to the 5' RACE reads, yields one record per CDR3 protein. The table includes under 300,000 distinct CDR3 sequences, around 15% detected once. Sequenced: memory (CD45RO+) T cells sorted from blood. The receptors originated from a woman aged 18-29 years in good health.

In its sample, this clonotype was seen many times. The chain carries TRBV20-1 and TRBJ2-2; D is unresolved. V was trimmed by 0 bases and J by 4 bases, leaving 6 bases between them. Germline CDR1 is DFQATT and CDR2 is SNEGSKA (reference sequence). The CDR3 totals 13 residues. CDR3: CSAREVLTGELFF. CDR3 DNA: TGCAGTGCTAGAGAGGTTCTCACCGGGGAGCTGTTTTTT.

The chain recombines TRBV29-1 with TRBJ2-7, with 8 positions matching TRBD2. V was clipped by 5 bases and J by 2 bases; unmatched bases: 8. Looked up from germline, CDR1 is SQVTM and CDR2 is ANQGSEA. The CDR3 has 14 amino acids. The CDR3 bases are TGCAGCGTTTGGCGGGAGGAGCCCGCCTACGAGCAGTACTTC. This sequence encodes CSVWREEPAYEQYF.

The CDR3 nucleotides are TGTGCCAGCAGCTTTGCTCGGACGTCTTTTCCCTACGAGCAGTACTTC. Its translation: CASSFARTSFPYEQYF. The rearrangement links TRBV11-2 to TRBJ2-7; D gene ambiguous. Germline loops: CDR1 SGHAT, CDR2 FQNNGV. The length of the CDR3 is 16 residues. Trimming stripped 3 bases from V and 2 bases from J, with 17 bases between.

This clonotype was seen more than once but under ten times. This chain links TRBV9 with TRBJ2-1, with D unclear. Trimming shortened V by 4 bases and J by 6 bases, and 14 bases separated the two germline ends. CDR1 and CDR2 (germline): SGDLS, YYNGEE. The CDR3 has 14 residues. As DNA, the CDR3 is TGTGCCAGCAGCTTTAGGACGAAACCCAATGAGCAGTTCTTC. It specifies CASSFRTKPNEQFF.

In nucleotides, the CDR3 is TGTGCCAGTAGTCCCGCGGACGGAAGCTCCTACAATGAGCAGTTCTTC. Translated, it gives CASSPADGSSYNEQFF. V usage is TRBV19 and J usage is TRBJ2-1; D remains ambiguous. Germline-derived CDR1 and CDR2 are LNHDA and SQIVND (reference sequence). This CDR3 has 16 amino acids. V was trimmed by 5 bases and J by 0 bases, leaving 14 bases between them.

This clonotype was seen a handful of times. This sequence joins TRBV20-1 and TRBJ1-5; unclear D gene. Trimming shortened V by 5 bases and J by 3 bases, and 8 bases separated the two germline ends. Germline V gene lookup returns CDR1 DFQATT and CDR2 SNEGSKA (reference sequence). This CDR3 has 12 residues. The CDR3 here is CSAAENNQPQHF. DNA for the CDR3: TGCAGTGCTGCGGAGAACAATCAGCCCCAGCATTTT.

This clonotype was counted many times. The CDR3: CASSPGGGRSYNEQFF. The CDR3 DNA sequence: TGCGCCAGCAGCCCCGGCGGGGGGAGATCCTACAATGAGCAGTTCTTC. V and J are TRBV5-1 and TRBJ2-1; 8 nucleotides align to TRBD2. The germline gives CDR1 SGHRS, CDR2 YFSETQ. The CDR3 runs 16 residues. The V gene end was trimmed by 4 bases and the J gene end by 1 base; junction bases not matched to a gene: 7.

This clonotype was observed a handful of times. The J gene is TRBJ2-1, the V gene TRBV7-9; 10 bases are shared with TRBD2. Trimming cost V 4 bases and J 4 bases; bases outside gene matches: 7. Germline V gene sequence: CDR1 SEHNR, CDR2 FQNEAQ (reference sequence). The CDR3 covers 16 residues. CDR3 loop: CASSYRTSGVYNEQFF. The DNA for the CDR3 is TGTGCCAGCAGCTACCGGACTAGCGGAGTGTACAATGAGCAGTTCTTC.

The gene calls are TRBV30 and TRBJ1-3; D gene ambiguous. V lost 0 bases and J lost 4, with 4 bases in between. Germline V gene sequence: CDR1 GTSNPN, CDR2 SVGIG (reference sequence). This CDR3 spans 12 amino acids. For the CDR3, the DNA is TGTGCCTGGAGTGTACTGGGAAACACCATATATTTT. Its protein product is CAWSVLGNTIYF.

V gene TRBV20-1 combines with J gene TRBJ2-1; no firm D call. The V end was cut by 6 bases, the J end by 8 bases, with 11 bases between. The CDR3 length is 11 residues. Germline lookup yields CDR1 DFQATT and CDR2 SNEGSKA (reference sequence). CDR3 DNA sequence: TGCAGTGCCCTCGTAGCCTATGAGCAGTTCTTC. Translation gives CSALVAYEQFF.

A few counts support this clonotype. This chain links TRBV7-2 with TRBJ2-3, with 10 bases fitting TRBD2. Germline V gives CDR1 SGHTA, CDR2 FQGNSA. V lost 4 bases and J lost 7; bases outside the gene matches: 2. The CDR3 has 13 residues. Written as DNA, the CDR3 is TGTGCCAGCAGCTCTAGCGGGGGCTATACGCAGTATTTT. Translating gives CASSSSGGYTQYF. Full variable domain (missing parts from reference TRBV7-2 and TRBJ2-3): GAGVSQSPSNKVTEKGKDVELRCDPISGHTALYWYRQSLGQGLEFLIYFQGNSAPDKSGLPSDRFSAERTGGSVSTLTIQRTQQEDSAVYLCASSSSGGYTQYFGPGTRLTVL.

V gene TRBV29-1 combines with J gene TRBJ2-1; D is possibly TRBD1 or TRBD2 (5 bases each). Germline V gene lookup returns CDR1 SQVTM and CDR2 ANQGSEA. The CDR3 covers 12 residues. The V end was cut by 6 bases, the J end by 13 bases, with 19 bases between. The CDR3 protein is CSVLVGGVSQFF. CDR3 bases: TGCAGCGTCCTTGTTGGGGGAGTGAGTCAGTTCTTC.

Only a few counts were recorded for this clonotype. The chain combines TRBV11-2 with TRBJ2-1; D is perhaps TRBD2 (6 bases). CDR1 and CDR2 from the germline V gene are SGHAT and FQNNGV. Trimming stripped 5 bases from V and 9 bases from J, with 26 bases between. This CDR3 contains 17 residues. CDR3 in amino acids: CASSLRAPGPGGIEQFF. The CDR3 DNA follows: TGTGCCAGCAGCCTCCGGGCCCCGGGACCCGGGGGTATTGAGCAGTTCTTC.

The chain uses TRBV9 and TRBJ1-6; unclear D gene. CDR3 length: 14 amino acids. V gave up 2 bases and J gave up 9 bases, with 12 bases separating them. CDR1 and CDR2 (germline): SGDLS, YYNGEE. The CDR3 here is CASSVGGLGSPLHF. The CDR3 nucleotides read TGTGCCAGCAGCGTTGGCGGGTTGGGTTCACCCCTCCACTTT.

This clonotype was seen at least ten times. The chain is built from TRBV5-1 and TRBJ1-4; D unresolved. CDR3 length: 15 amino acids. The V and J ends lost 4 bases and 4 bases respectively, with 14 bases between them. CDR1 and CDR2 (germline): SGHRS, YFSETQ. The CDR3 DNA reads as TGCGCCAGCAGCCTCGACCGGGGTTTTAATGAAAAACTGTTTTTT. Its translation is CASSLDRGFNEKLFF. Full variable domain (rest looked up from reference TRBV5-1 and TRBJ1-4): KAGVTQTPRYLIKTRGQQVTLSCSPISGHRSVSWYQQTPGQGLQFLFEYFSETQRNKGNFPGRFSGRQFSNSRSEMNVSTLELGDSALYLCASSLDRGFNEKLFFGSGTQLSVL.

This clonotype was detected only a few times. The rearrangement uses TRBV6-5 and TRBJ2-7; maybe TRBD1 (5 bases). The CDR3 is 14 residues long. The germline V and J ends were trimmed by 0 bases and 6 bases, with 12 bases remaining between them. Looked up from germline, CDR1 is MNHEY and CDR2 is SVGAGI. Written as DNA, the CDR3 is TGTGCCAGCAGTTACTCTAAAGGGGTCCCCGAGCAGTACTTC. It is translated as CASSYSKGVPEQYF.

This clonotype was recorded at least ten times. The chain combines TRBV6-5 with TRBJ2-7, with a tentative D call TRBD2 (5 bases). Looked up from germline, CDR1 is MNHEY and CDR2 is SVGAGI. There are 11 residues in the CDR3. With 6 bases removed from V and 6 bases from J, the gap between germline ends came to 9 bases. The CDR3 here is CASRRVGEQYF. The CDR3 DNA sequence: TGTGCCAGCAGGAGGGTGGGCGAGCAGTACTTC.

This clonotype was counted between two and nine times. This chain uses TRBV6-2 or TRBV6-3 with TRBJ1-5, with D perhaps matching TRBD1 (6 bases). Germline CDR1 MNHEY, CDR2 SVGEGT. V lost 7 bases, J lost 3 bases, and 10 bases lay in between. This CDR3 comprises 13 residues. The CDR3 sequence is CASTDSNNQPQHF. Here the CDR3 DNA reads TGTGCCAGCACGGACAGCAACAATCAGCCCCAGCATTTT.

This clonotype was recorded a few times. The chain employs TRBV9 and TRBJ2-5; 10 nucleotides match TRBD2. This CDR3 is built from 15 residues. Trimming cost V 6 bases and J 5 bases; bases outside gene matches: 10. CDR1 is SGDLS and CDR2 is YYNGEE in the germline V gene. CDR3 sequence: CASTFSGGYGETQYF. CDR3 sequence (DNA): TGTGCCAGCACCTTTAGCGGGGGGTATGGGGAGACCCAGTACTTC.

In this sample, this clonotype turned up a few times. This chain links TRBV15 with TRBJ2-1, with 10 bases fitting TRBD2. The V segment lost 0 bases and the J segment 9 bases; nucleotides outside the gene matches: 5. The CDR3 length is 15 residues. Per the germline V gene, CDR1 is LNHNV and CDR2 is YYDKDF (reference sequence). The CDR3: CATSRDRLAGVEQFF. Written as DNA, the CDR3 is TGTGCCACCAGCAGAGATAGGCTAGCGGGAGTTGAGCAGTTCTTC.